The 22 T cell receptor beta chains below were found in one sample sequenced in a study of identical twins. TCRdb passed the 5' RACE reads through MiXCR, listing each CDR3 protein once. The sample contains 1,800,000 or so distinct CDR3 sequences, 32% of which appear only once. The material sequenced was cord blood. All receptors derive from a newborn girl in good health.

This clonotype occurred many times. The gene calls are TRBV7-9 and TRBJ1-2; no firm D call. Germline CDR1 is SEHNR and CDR2 is FQNEAQ (reference sequence). With 1 base removed from V and 0 bases from J, the gap between germline ends came to 9 bases. The length of the CDR3 is 15 residues. In DNA form, the CDR3 reads TGTGCCAGCAGCTTAGGCGATACCGCTAACTATGGCTACACCTTC. Encoded protein: CASSLGDTANYGYTF.

In its sample, this clonotype was seen a few times. The CDR3 loop is CATGSPYTDTQYF. CDR3 DNA sequence: TGTGCCACCGGGTCGCCTTACACAGATACGCAGTATTTT. This chain uses TRBV3-1 with TRBJ2-3; D gene unclear. Per germline, CDR1 LGHDT and CDR2 YNNKEL (reference sequence). This CDR3 spans 13 amino acids. The germline V and J ends were trimmed by 10 bases and 2 bases, with 13 bases remaining between them.

The chain has TRBV6-5 and TRBJ1-1; D possibly corresponds to TRBD1 (5 bases). Germline-derived CDR1 and CDR2 are MNHEY and SVGAGI. CDR3 length: 17 amino acids. Trimming cost V 0 bases and J 5 bases, with 19 bases left between them. Here the CDR3 DNA reads TGTGCCAGCAGTTACTCGTACAAGGGGACGGCTTCGACTGAAGCTTTCTTT. This codes for CASSYSYKGTASTEAFF.

This clonotype was seen more than once but under ten times. V and J are TRBV7-2 and TRBJ2-3, with 12 nucleotides matching TRBD2. J was trimmed by 5 bases and V by 5 bases; bases with no gene match: 5. The CDR3 runs 15 residues. The germline V gene encodes CDR1 SGHTA and CDR2 FQGNSA. CDR3 DNA sequence: TGTGCCAGCAGCCGTGGACTAGCGGGGTTAGATACGCAGTATTTT. It translates to CASSRGLAGLDTQYF.

This clonotype showed up just a few times. The gene calls are TRBV7-6 and TRBJ2-7; 12 bases match TRBD2. V was pared by 1 base and J by 1 base, with 5 bases of the junction left unmatched. Germline CDR1 reads SGHVS; CDR2 reads FNYEAQ. The CDR3 is 17 amino acids. CDR3: CASSLEPSGRGSYEQYF. The DNA for the CDR3 is TGTGCCAGCAGCTTAGAGCCTAGCGGGAGGGGGTCCTACGAGCAGTACTTC.

The table lists this clonotype with a few counts. The chain has TRBV20-1 and TRBJ1-1; tentative D call: TRBD1 (5 bases). With 0 bases removed from V and 0 bases from J, the gap between germline ends came to 11 bases. CDR1 DFQATT and CDR2 SNEGSKA come from the germline V gene (reference sequence). The CDR3 has 15 amino acids. The CDR3 coding sequence is TGCAGTGCTAGAGATCCTGGACAAATGAACACTGAAGCTTTCTTT. It specifies CSARDPGQMNTEAFF.

V gene TRBV7-2 combines with J gene TRBJ2-7; D gene uncertain. The CDR3 covers 13 residues. Germline CDR1 is SGHTA and CDR2 is FQGNSA. V shed 8 bases and J shed 0 bases, with 11 bases lying between them. The CDR3 spells CASQDGNSYEQYF. CDR3 bases: TGTGCCAGCCAGGACGGAAACTCCTACGAGCAGTACTTC.

This clonotype was observed once. The chain recombines TRBV2 with TRBJ2-2; TRBD2 might be the D (6 bases). Germline V gene data show CDR1 as SNHLY and CDR2 as FYNNEI. Trimming pared 2 bases from V and 1 base from J, leaving 11 bases between. The CDR3 is made up of 16 amino acids. DNA for the CDR3: TGTGCCAGCAGTGAACGCGGGAACCTGAACACCGGGGAGCTGTTTTTT. Encoded protein: CASSERGNLNTGELFF.

The V and J genes are TRBV5-5 and TRBJ2-3, with 14 bases lining up with TRBD2. The length of the CDR3 is 16 residues. V lost 6 bases to trimming and J lost 2 bases; unmatched junction nucleotides: 5. Germline-derived CDR1 and CDR2 are SGHKS and YYEKEE (reference sequence). CDR3 DNA sequence: TGTGCCAGCACCGGGACTAGCGGGGGCCTCACAGATACGCAGTATTTT. Translation gives CASTGTSGGLTDTQYF.

Note on this clonotype: Sequence at one end of the junction differs from germline and may be a read error. This chain uses TRBV7-8 with TRBJ1-2, with D uncertain. The V gene's germline CDR1 is SGHVS and CDR2 FQNEAQ. This CDR3 is 17 amino acids long. This CDR3 reads CACSPKRIRGANYGYTF. CDR3 coding DNA: TGTGCCTGCAGCCCAAAAAGAATACGGGGAGCTAACTATGGCTACACCTTC.

This clonotype was counted between two and nine times. V usage is TRBV11-2 and J usage is TRBJ2-3, with 7 bases that match TRBD2. CDR1 and CDR2 from the germline V gene are SGHAT and FQNNGV. The CDR3 runs to 15 residues. J was trimmed by 0 bases and V by 2 bases; bases with no gene match: 2. The CDR3 loop reads CASSLWGGSTDTQYF. The CDR3 DNA sequence: TGTGCCAGCAGCTTATGGGGGGGTAGCACAGATACGCAGTATTTT. Drawing the rest from reference TRBV11-2 and TRBJ2-3, the complete variable domain is EAGVAQSPRYKIIEKRQSVAFWCNPISGHATLYWYQQILGQGPKLLIQFQNNGVVDDSQLPKDRFSAERLKGVDSTLKIQPAKLEDSAVYLCASSLWGGSTDTQYFGPGTRLTVL.

This chain uses TRBV3-1 with TRBJ2-2; TRBD2 matches 8 bases. Germline-derived CDR1 and CDR2 are LGHDT and YNNKEL (reference sequence). CDR3 length: 15 residues. The V gene end was trimmed by 4 bases and the J gene end by 1 base; junction bases not matched to a gene: 2. The CDR3 DNA is TGTGCCAGCAGCCCAGCGGGGGTGAACACCGGGGAGCTGTTTTTT. This gives the protein CASSPAGVNTGELFF.

This clonotype was detected ten times or more. The chain carries TRBV10-3 and TRBJ2-7; the D gene is possibly TRBD2 (6 bases). Germline-derived CDR1 and CDR2 are ENHRY and SYGVKD. Between the trimmed V and J ends, which lost 3 bases and 0 bases, there was a span of 12 bases. This CDR3 contains 15 residues. Here the CDR3 reads CAISDPGLRSYEQYF. DNA for the CDR3: TGTGCCATCAGTGATCCGGGACTTCGCTCCTACGAGCAGTACTTC.

This clonotype turned up a few times. The chain has TRBV6-6 and TRBJ1-6; D might be TRBD1 (5 bases). CDR3 length: 16 residues. Trimming removed 5 bases at V and 2 bases at J, with 13 bases between. In germline, CDR1 is MNHNY, CDR2 SVGAGI (reference sequence). CDR3 nucleotides: TGTGCCAGCAGTACTTCAGGGAGCCCCTATAATTCACCCCTCCACTTT. Translating gives CASSTSGSPYNSPLHF.

V is TRBV20-1 and J is TRBJ2-1; 10 nucleotides line up with TRBD2. The length of the CDR3 is 15 residues. Germline CDR1 and CDR2: DFQATT and SNEGSKA (reference sequence). The ends lost 6 bases at V and 2 bases at J; junction bases unmatched: 7. CDR3 in amino acids: CSASQTSGAYNEQFF. For the CDR3, the DNA is TGCAGTGCCAGCCAAACTAGCGGGGCCTACAATGAGCAGTTCTTC.

The rearrangement joins TRBV10-3 to TRBJ1-5, with 7 nucleotides matching TRBD1. The CDR3 length is 14 residues. The germline V gene has CDR1 ENHRY and CDR2 SYGVKD. V lost 6 bases to trimming and J lost 7 bases; unmatched junction nucleotides: 9. The DNA for the CDR3 is TGTGCCATCAGCCGCGACAGGGCCGTCCAGCCCCAGCATTTT. This codes for CAISRDRAVQPQHF.

The rearrangement joins TRBV25-1 to TRBJ1-1; D perhaps matches TRBD1 (6 bases). The CDR3 runs 16 residues. Germline V gene lookup returns CDR1 MGHDK and CDR2 SYGVNS. The V gene lost 8 bases and the J gene lost 1 base, with 20 bases spanning the gap. CDR3: CASSRGTSLKNTEAFF. The CDR3 coding sequence is TGTGCCAGCTCTAGGGGGACCAGCCTTAAGAACACTGAAGCTTTCTTT.

This chain joins TRBV7-2 and TRBJ1-1; D ambiguous. This CDR3 spans 15 amino acids. CDR1 is SGHTA, CDR2 FQGNSA, per germline. The V end was cut by 0 bases, the J end by 5 bases, with 13 bases between. DNA for the CDR3: TGTGCCAGCAGCTTAGCTCAGGCTGGGTTAACTGAAGCTTTCTTT. Amino acids: CASSLAQAGLTEAFF. The complete variable domain, with remaining parts taken from reference TRBV7-2 and TRBJ1-1, reads GAGVSQSPSNKVTEKGKDVELRCDPISGHTALYWYRQSLGQGLEFLIYFQGNSAPDKSGLPSDRFSAERTGGSVSTLTIQRTQQEDSAVYLCASSLAQAGLTEAFFGQGTRLTVV.

For this clonotype: A much larger clone lies a single base off, so this may be a read error. The rearrangement uses TRBV10-3 and TRBJ1-4; D not resolved. Germline CDR1 reads ENHRY; CDR2 reads SYGVKD. The V and J ends lost 0 bases and 0 bases respectively, with 8 bases between them. The CDR3 has 16 residues. CDR3 in DNA: TGTGCCATCAGTGAGTCGCGGACTCCAACTAATGAAAAACTGTTTTTT. It encodes CAISESRTPTNEKLFF.

This clonotype came up a few times. This chain uses TRBV5-6 with TRBJ2-5; D is undetermined. The CDR3 covers 16 residues. Trimming removed 0 bases from V and 1 base from J, with 13 bases in between. Germline CDR1 SGHDT, CDR2 YYEEEE. The CDR3 DNA reads as TGTGCCAGCAGCTTGGATATCGGGCGGCCCCAAGAGACCCAGTACTTC. Translation: CASSLDIGRPQETQYF.

V and J are TRBV12-3 or TRBV12-4 and TRBJ1-5; 7 nucleotides match TRBD1. V trimming: 4 bases; J trimming: 4 bases; junction bases outside the gene matches: 7. The CDR3 is made up of 15 amino acids. The CDR3 region is CASSSAGTANQPQHF. CDR3 DNA: TGTGCCAGCAGTTCAGCCGGGACAGCGAATCAGCCCCAGCATTTT.

This chain joins TRBV20-1 and TRBJ2-2; 11 bases map to TRBD2. Unmatched junction bases numbered 4, after V lost 2 bases and J lost 5 bases. The CDR3 is 15 residues long. Germline V lookup: CDR1 DFQATT, CDR2 SNEGSKA (reference sequence). Here the CDR3 DNA reads TGCAGTGCTAGACGTAGCGGGAGGGGGACCGGGGAGCTGTTTTTT. Translating it yields CSARRSGRGTGELFF.